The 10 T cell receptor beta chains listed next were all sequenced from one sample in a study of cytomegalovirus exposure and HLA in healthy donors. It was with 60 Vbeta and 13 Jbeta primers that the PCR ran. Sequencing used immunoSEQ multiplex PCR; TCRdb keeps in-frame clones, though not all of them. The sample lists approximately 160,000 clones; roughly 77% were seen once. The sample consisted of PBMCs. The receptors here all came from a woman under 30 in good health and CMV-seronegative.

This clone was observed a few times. The CDR3 region has the DNA TGTGCCAGCAGCCCAACAGGGTTGGGGAACACTGAAGCTTTCTTT. As protein: CASSPTGLGNTEAFF. The chain is built from TRBV7-3 and TRBJ1-1; D is possibly TRBD1 (6 bases). CDR3 size: 15 residues. V dropped 5 bases and J dropped 1 base, with 14 bases sitting between them. CDR1 and CDR2 (germline): SGHTA, FQGTGA.

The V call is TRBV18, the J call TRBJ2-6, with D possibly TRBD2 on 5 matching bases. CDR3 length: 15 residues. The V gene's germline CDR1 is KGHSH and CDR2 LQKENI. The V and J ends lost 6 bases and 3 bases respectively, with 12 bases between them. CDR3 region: CASSSAEVGANVLTF. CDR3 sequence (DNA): TGTGCCAGCTCGTCGGCGGAGGTTGGGGCCAACGTCCTGACTTTC.

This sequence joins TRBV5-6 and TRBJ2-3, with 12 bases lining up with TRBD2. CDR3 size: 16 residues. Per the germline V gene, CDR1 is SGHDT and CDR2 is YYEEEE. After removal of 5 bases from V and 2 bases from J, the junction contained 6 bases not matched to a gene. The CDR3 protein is CASRKTSGGYTDTQYF. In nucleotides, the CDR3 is TGTGCCAGCAGGAAGACTAGCGGGGGATACACAGATACGCAGTATTTT.

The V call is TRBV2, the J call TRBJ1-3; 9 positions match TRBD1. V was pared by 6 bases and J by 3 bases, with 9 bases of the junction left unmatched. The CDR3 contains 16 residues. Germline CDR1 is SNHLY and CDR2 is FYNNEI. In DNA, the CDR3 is TGTGCCAGCAGAAGGCAGGGACAGGGTTATGGAAACACCATATATTTT. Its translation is CASRRQGQGYGNTIYF. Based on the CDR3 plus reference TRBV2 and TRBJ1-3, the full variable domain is EPEVTQTPSHQVTQMGQEVILRCVPISNHLYFYWYRQILGQKVEFLVSFYNNEISEKSEIFDDQFSVERPDGSNFTLKIRSTKLEDSAMYFCASRRQGQGYGNTIYFGEGSWLTVV.

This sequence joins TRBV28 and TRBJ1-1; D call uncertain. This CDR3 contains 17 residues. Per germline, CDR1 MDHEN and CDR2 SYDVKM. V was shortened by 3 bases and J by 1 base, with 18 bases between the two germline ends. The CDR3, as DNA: TGTGCCAGCAGTTTCCCGTTAATCACGGAGCCGAACACTGAAGCTTTCTTT. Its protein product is CASSFPLITEPNTEAFF.

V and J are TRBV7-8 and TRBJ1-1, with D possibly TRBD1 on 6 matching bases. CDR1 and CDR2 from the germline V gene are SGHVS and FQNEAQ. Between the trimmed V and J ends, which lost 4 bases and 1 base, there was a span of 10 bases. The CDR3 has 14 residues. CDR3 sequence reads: CASSSGQRNTEAFF. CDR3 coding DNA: TGTGCCAGCAGCTCCGGACAGCGGAACACTGAAGCTTTCTTT. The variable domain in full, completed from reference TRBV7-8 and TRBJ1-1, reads GAGVSQSPRYKVAKRGQDVALRCDPISGHVSLFWYQQALGQGPEFLTYFQNEAQLDKSGLPSDRFFAERPEGSVSTLKIQRTQQEDSAVYLCASSSGQRNTEAFFGQGTRLTVV.

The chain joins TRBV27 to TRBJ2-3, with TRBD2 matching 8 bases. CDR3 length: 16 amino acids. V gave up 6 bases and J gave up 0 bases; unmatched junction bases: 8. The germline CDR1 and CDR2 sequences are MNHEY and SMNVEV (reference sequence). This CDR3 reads CASSTILAASTDTQYF. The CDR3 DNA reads TGTGCCAGCAGCACCATACTAGCGGCTAGCACAGATACGCAGTATTTT.

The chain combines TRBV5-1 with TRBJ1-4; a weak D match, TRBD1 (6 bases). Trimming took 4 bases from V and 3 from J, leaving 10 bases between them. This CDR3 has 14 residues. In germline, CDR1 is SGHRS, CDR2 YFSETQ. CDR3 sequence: CASSLTGPNEKLFF. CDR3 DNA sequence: TGCGCCAGCAGCCTGACAGGCCCTAATGAAAAACTGTTTTTT. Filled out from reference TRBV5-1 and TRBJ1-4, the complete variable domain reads KAGVTQTPRYLIKTRGQQVTLSCSPISGHRSVSWYQQTPGQGLQFLFEYFSETQRNKGNFPGRFSGRQFSNSRSEMNVSTLELGDSALYLCASSLTGPNEKLFFGSGTQLSVL.

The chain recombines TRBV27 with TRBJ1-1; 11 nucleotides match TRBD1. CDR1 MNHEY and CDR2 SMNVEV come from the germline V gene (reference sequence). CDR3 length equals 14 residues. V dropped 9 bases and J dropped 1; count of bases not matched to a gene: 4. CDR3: CASRTGGRNTEAFF. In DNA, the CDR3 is TGTGCCAGTAGGACAGGGGGCCGGAACACTGAAGCTTTCTTT.

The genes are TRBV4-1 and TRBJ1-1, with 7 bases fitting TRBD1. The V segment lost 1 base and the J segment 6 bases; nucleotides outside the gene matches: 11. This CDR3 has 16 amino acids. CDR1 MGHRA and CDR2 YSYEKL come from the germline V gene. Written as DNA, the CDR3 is TGCGCCAGCAGCCAAGTGAACAGGGGTTCTATAGCTGAAGCTTTCTTT. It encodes CASSQVNRGSIAEAFF.